This is a list of T cell receptor beta chains from one sample in a study of T cell responses to AZD1222 COVID-19 vaccine. This table comes from immunoSEQ multiplex PCR, and its TCRdb copy is limited to in-frame clones, with some not included. The profile shows approximately 190,000 clones, 93% of them singletons. The source was peripheral blood, collected 28 days after the second AZD1222 dose. Receptors were obtained from an adult who received the AZD1222 COVID-19 vaccine. Both conserved end residues are part of each CDR3. Fields, in order: J gene, clone size, V gene, D gene, CDR3 DNA, CDR3 protein. A D gene is named only where the DNA matches it firmly. Only part of the rows carry a size: once, few, many, or a class if the clone is expanded.

TRBJ1-2 . TRBV19 . TGTGCCAGTAGTCTGGACAGAAACTATGGCTACACCTTC CASSLDRNYGYTF
TRBJ2-7 . TRBV10-3 . TGTGCCATCAGGCGGATTAGGGAGGACCCGGAGTACTTC CAIRRIREDPEYF
TRBJ1-1 . TRBV7-8 . TGTGCCAGCAGCTTACCGGGGGACCCACGGTGGAACACTGAAGCTTTCTTT CASSLPGDPRWNTEAFF
TRBJ1-1 . TRBV7-9 TRBD1 TGTGCCAGCAGTCAACAGGGGACGAACACTGAAGCTTTCTTT CASSQQGTNTEAFF
TRBJ1-4 . TRBV12-3/TRBV12-4 . TGTGCCAGCAGCCCGGACTGGCGAAAACTGTTTTTT CASSPDWRKLFF
TRBJ2-1 . TRBV18 . TGTGCCAGCTCTATGCCTCCGGGACTCGCTCTCAACAATGAGCAGTTCTTC CASSMPPGLALNNEQFF
TRBJ1-6 . TRBV2 TRBD1 TGTGCCAGCAGTGCCGGGGTCGGGACAGGGTACTCACCCCTCCACTTT CASSAGVGTGYSPLHF
TRBJ1-2 . TRBV4-2 TRBD1 TGTGCCAGCAGCCATACAGGGGGCGAGGGCTATGGCTACACCTTC CASSHTGGEGYGYTF
TRBJ1-2 once TRBV5-1 TRBD1 TGCGCCAGCCGGGGGTTAGAGGACAGGGATGGCTACACCTTC CASRGLEDRDGYTF
TRBJ1-1 . TRBV5-4 . TGTGCCAGCAGCTTCCCGGCAGGAATGAACACTGAAGCTTTCTTT CASSFPAGMNTEAFF
TRBJ1-6 . TRBV3-1/TRBV3-2 . TGTGCCAGCAGCCTTGGTACAGACTATAATTCACCCCTCCACTTT CASSLGTDYNSPLHF
TRBJ1-1 . TRBV12-3/TRBV12-4 . TGTGCCAGCAGTTTATACCCTAACACTGAAGCTTTCTTT CASSLYPNTEAFF
TRBJ2-1 . TRBV14 TRBD2 TGTGCCAGCAGCCAACGACTAGCGGGGGAGAATGAGCAGTTCTTC CASSQRLAGENEQFF
TRBJ2-7 . TRBV28 TRBD1 TGTGCCAGCAGCCCAGGACAGGGTGTCCACGAGCAGTACTTC CASSPGQGVHEQYF
TRBJ2-1 . TRBV25-1 . TGTGCCAGCACCCCGCCTGGGGGGGGCCCCTCCTACAATGAGCAGTTCTTC CASTPPGGGPSYNEQFF
TRBJ1-2 . TRBV19 TRBD1 TGTGCCAGTAGGACGGGACAGGGTAGAGGCTACACCTTC CASRTGQGRGYTF
TRBJ2-7 . TRBV2 . TGTGCCAGCAGTGTAATAGGAACATTCTACGAGCAGTACTTC CASSVIGTFYEQYF
TRBJ2-7 . TRBV6-1 TRBD1 TGTGCCAGCAGTCCCCAGGGGGTACATTACGAGCAGTACTTC CASSPQGVHYEQYF
TRBJ1-2 . TRBV5-6 . TGTGCCAGCTCACCGGGAAACTATGGCTACACCTTC CASSPGNYGYTF
TRBJ2-1 . TRBV28 . TGTGCCAGCGTCCTGACTAATACTCTCCGAGGTGAGCAGTTCTTC CASVLTNTLRGEQFF